The clone carrying this T cell receptor beta chain turned up a few times. Its antigen is unidentified. Single viable CD3+CD4+CD8-CD45RO+ cells were sorted as the memory CD4+ T cells. The data derive from a study of memory CD4+ T cells and cytomegalovirus serostatus. TCRdb keeps only in-frame clones here, not all; method: immunoSEQ multiplex PCR. This sample has around 57,000 clones, with 80% found just once. Overall study results and limits: Repertoires predicted CMV serostatus with median bootstrapped AUC of around 0.95. The CMV-associated TCR signature appears largely within the CD4+ memory repertoire.

This CDR3 spans 12 amino acids. V was pared by 11 bases and J by 6 bases, with 6 bases of the junction left unmatched. Germline loops: CDR1 MNHNS, CDR2 SASEGT. V gene TRBV6-1 combines with J gene TRBJ2-2, with 7 bases identical to TRBD2. Sample: memory CD4+ T cells from blood. The TCR sequence derives from an adult in good health and CMV-seronegative. Some clones in this sample may be carry-over from other donors' samples. As DNA, the CDR3 is TGTGCCTCGTATCGGGGGGCCGGGGAGCTGTTTTTT. It codes for CASYRGAGELFF.